A single sample gave rise to the 22 T cell receptor beta chains below, sequenced in a study of T cell changes during pregnancy in multiple sclerosis. The protocol was immunoSEQ multiplex PCR, while the TCRdb copy is restricted to in-frame clones and leaves out a portion. This sample has around 100,000 clones, with around nine tenths found just once. This specimen consisted of peripheral blood, obtained after pregnancy. The receptors originated from a female donor with multiple sclerosis, enrolled in a pregnancy study.

V is TRBV6-1 and J is TRBJ1-2; 7 bases agree with TRBD1. Losses at the gene ends were 1 base for V and 6 bases for J; bases not matched to a gene: 2. The CDR3 has 13 residues. The V gene's germline CDR1 is MNHNS and CDR2 SASEGT. The CDR3 nucleotides are TGTGCCAGCAGTGAAGTAGGGGGCCATGGCTACACCTTC. Translated, it gives CASSEVGGHGYTF.

The sample holds one count of this clone. The chain joins TRBV21-1 to TRBJ2-2; no check of the table's D call, TRBD2, against the DNA was made. TRBV21-1 has pseudogene status. This CDR3 has 17 residues. This CDR3 is CASSKDGVGGDTGELFF. CDR3 in DNA: TGTGCCAGCAGCAAAGACGGGGTCGGCGGAGACACCGGGGAGCTGTTTTTT.

The chain couples TRBV19 to TRBJ2-7, with D hard to call. CDR3 length: 14 residues. Germline V gene sequence: CDR1 LNHDA, CDR2 SQIVND (reference sequence). The V end lost 4 bases, the J end lost 1 base, and 11 bases lay between the germline ends. The CDR3 DNA reads TGTGCCAGTAGTACAAGACACCTTTCCTACGAGCAGTACTTC. It translates to CASSTRHLSYEQYF.

The V and J genes are TRBV6-1 and TRBJ2-7; TRBD2 matches at 13 bases. In germline, CDR1 is MNHNS, CDR2 SASEGT. The CDR3 spans 16 residues. Trimming at V came to 3 bases and at J to 4 bases, leaving 6 bases not matched to a gene. The DNA of the CDR3 is TGTGCCAGCAGTGACATTACTAGCGGGGGGGTTTACGAGCAGTACTTC. Protein: CASSDITSGGVYEQYF.

This chain links TRBV19 with TRBJ2-7; 9 bases agree with TRBD2. Germline V CDR1 and CDR2: LNHDA, SQIVND (reference sequence). Germline trimming cut 3 bases from V and 0 bases from J; bases unmatched to any gene: 3. The CDR3 is 15 amino acids. CDR3 coding DNA: TGTGCCAGTAGTATTGGAGCGGGAGGCTCCTACGAGCAGTACTTC. It codes for CASSIGAGGSYEQYF.

This clone was seen only once. The rearrangement links TRBV7-6 to TRBJ2-3; tentatively, D is TRBD2 (6 bases). Between the trimmed V and J ends, which lost 0 bases and 3 bases, there was a span of 19 bases. CDR1 is SGHVS and CDR2 is FNYEAQ in the germline V gene. The CDR3 consists of 18 residues. For the CDR3, the DNA is TGTGCCAGCAGCTTAGCTGGAGGGCTAGCGATGGGGACAGATACGCAGTATTTT. It yields the protein CASSLAGGLAMGTDTQYF.

The chain combines TRBV11-3 with TRBJ2-2; D remains unclear. V was cut by 5 bases and J by 6 bases, with 7 bases left in between. The CDR3 is 12 amino acids. Germline V CDR1 and CDR2: SGHNT, YENEEA. CDR3 region: CASSPSAGELFF. CDR3 DNA sequence: TGTGCCAGCAGCCCCAGCGCCGGGGAGCTGTTTTTT.

The chain recombines TRBV27 with TRBJ2-1, with D possibly being TRBD1 (5 bases). V lost 0 bases and J 4 bases, leaving 10 bases between the germline ends. Germline loops: CDR1 MNHEY, CDR2 SMNVEV (reference sequence). The CDR3 runs to 15 residues. The CDR3 sequence is CASSLSRQLYNEQFF. CDR3 bases: TGTGCCAGCAGTTTATCGAGACAGCTGTACAATGAGCAGTTCTTC.

The sample holds a few counts of this clone. The chain couples TRBV7-2 to TRBJ1-3; 9 bases are shared with TRBD1. Germline V gives CDR1 SGHTA, CDR2 FQGNSA. The V segment lost 7 bases and the J segment 1 base; nucleotides outside the gene matches: 8. This CDR3 is built from 16 residues. CDR3 in DNA: TGTGCCAGCACGGGACAGGGAAGCAAGTCTGGAAACACCATATATTTT. This translates into CASTGQGSKSGNTIYF.

Only one count was recorded for this clone. The V call is TRBV28, the J call TRBJ1-1; D is uncertain. CDR1 is MDHEN and CDR2 is SYDVKM in the germline V gene. The V gene lost 3 bases and the J gene lost 1 base, with 12 bases spanning the gap. CDR3 length: 15 residues. The CDR3 here is CASSFGGSWNTEAFF. CDR3 bases: TGTGCCAGCAGTTTTGGAGGGAGTTGGAACACTGAAGCTTTCTTT.

This sequence joins TRBV19 and TRBJ1-1; unclear D gene. Trimming left V 8 bases short and J 4 bases short, with 17 bases between. Germline-derived CDR1 and CDR2 are LNHDA and SQIVND (reference sequence). This CDR3 has 14 amino acids. CDR3 in amino acids: CASLSGLLGTEAFF. The CDR3 nucleotides read TGTGCCAGTCTCTCTGGACTGCTGGGCACTGAAGCTTTCTTT.

V usage is TRBV2 and J usage is TRBJ1-2, with D possibly TRBD1 on 6 matching bases. Germline lookup yields CDR1 SNHLY and CDR2 FYNNEI. Trimming pared 2 bases from V and 0 bases from J, leaving 16 bases between. CDR3 length: 17 residues. The CDR3 sequence: CASSERTWTAPNYGYTF. For the CDR3, the DNA is TGTGCCAGCAGTGAAAGAACCTGGACAGCTCCTAACTATGGCTACACCTTC.

The chain couples TRBV4-3 to TRBJ2-3, with 7 bases matching TRBD1. The CDR3 runs 14 residues. Germline CDR1 and CDR2: LGHNA and YSLEER. With 4 bases clipped from V and 4 bases from J, the junction kept 5 bases outside the gene matches. CDR3 sequence reads: CASSPQGESDTQYF. Written as DNA, the CDR3 is TGCGCCAGCAGCCCGCAGGGGGAGTCAGATACGCAGTATTTT.

This clone was recorded only once. The chain links TRBV4-2 to TRBJ2-2, with 8 bases lining up with TRBD2. CDR1 and CDR2 from the germline V gene are LGHNA and YNFKEQ. With 4 bases clipped from V and 6 bases from J, the junction kept 7 bases outside the gene matches. This CDR3 contains 15 residues. The CDR3 here is CASSPLGGGSGELFF. The CDR3 DNA reads TGTGCCAGCAGCCCTCTCGGGGGGGGTTCCGGGGAGCTGTTTTTT.

This chain links TRBV11-2 with TRBJ2-1; TRBD2 aligns across 11 bases. The CDR3 has 16 amino acids. Germline CDR1 SGHAT, CDR2 FQNNGV. J was trimmed by 12 bases and V by 1 base; bases with no gene match: 11. The CDR3 nucleotides read TGTGCCAGCAGCTTAGGTAGGCTAGCGGGGGGACGCGGGCAGTTCTTC. It is translated as CASSLGRLAGGRGQFF.

The chain uses TRBV25-1 and TRBJ1-6; 7 positions agree with TRBD1. This CDR3 is built from 15 residues. Germline-derived CDR1 and CDR2 are MGHDK and SYGVNS. Trimming cost V 8 bases and J 6 bases; bases outside gene matches: 10. CDR3 sequence reads: CASGLGQAGNSPLHF. The CDR3 nucleotides read TGTGCCAGCGGTCTAGGACAGGCGGGTAATTCACCCCTCCACTTT.

A single count supports this clone. This chain joins TRBV18 and TRBJ1-6, with D perhaps matching TRBD1 (6 bases). Trimming shortened V by 4 bases and J by 10 bases, and 14 bases separated the two germline ends. From germline, CDR1 is KGHSH and CDR2 LQKENI. CDR3 size: 14 residues. The CDR3 DNA is TGTGCCAGCTCACGCCTGGACAGTTCCTCACCCCTCCACTTT. This translates into CASSRLDSSSPLHF.

The CDR3: CASSLATGAGANVLTF. CDR3 DNA: TGCGCCAGCAGCTTGGCAACAGGGGCTGGGGCCAACGTCCTGACTTTC. The chain employs TRBV5-1 and TRBJ2-6; 7 bases map to TRBD1. This CDR3 region has 16 residues. Trimming cost V 0 bases and J 2 bases; bases outside gene matches: 2. The germline V gene encodes CDR1 SGHRS and CDR2 YFSETQ.

This chain uses TRBV27 with TRBJ2-6, with 10 bases matching TRBD1. V lost 4 bases, J lost 0 bases, and 6 bases stayed unmatched. Germline assignment: CDR1 MNHEY and CDR2 SMNVEV (reference sequence). There are 18 residues in the CDR3. CDR3 DNA sequence: TGTGCCAGCAGTTCGACAGGGGGCAGGTCCTCTGGGGCCAACGTCCTGACTTTC. Translating it yields CASSSTGGRSSGANVLTF.

The chain has TRBV5-1 and TRBJ2-5, with a tentative D call TRBD2 (5 bases). The CDR3 sequence is 12 residues long. V shed 2 bases and J shed 10 bases, with 12 bases lying between them. Per the germline V gene, CDR1 is SGHRS and CDR2 is YFSETQ. DNA of the CDR3: TGCGCCAGCAGCTTTGACGGCGAGGGCCAGTACTTC. This gives the protein CASSFDGEGQYF.

The chain couples TRBV19 to TRBJ2-3, with 12 bases identical to TRBD2. J gave up 3 bases and V 3 bases, and 4 bases lay outside the gene matches. The CDR3 length is 16 residues. Germline V gene lookup returns CDR1 LNHDA and CDR2 SQIVND (reference sequence). CDR3 in amino acids: CASSILTSGGTDTQYF. The CDR3 coding sequence is TGTGCCAGTAGTATCCTGACTAGCGGGGGAACAGATACGCAGTATTTT.

The chain employs TRBV19 and TRBJ1-2; perhaps TRBD1 as D (5 bases). The V gene's germline CDR1 is LNHDA and CDR2 SQIVND (reference sequence). V lost 1 base and J lost 8, with 8 bases in between. The CDR3 loop spans 12 amino acids. CDR3 nucleotide sequence: TGTGCCAGTAGTATAGGACAGATGGGCTACACCTTC. This gives the protein CASSIGQMGYTF. The complete variable domain, with remaining parts taken from reference TRBV19 and TRBJ1-2, reads DGGITQSPKYLFRKEGQNVTLSCEQNLNHDAMYWYRQDPGQGLRLIYYSQIVNDFQKGDIAEGYSVSREKKESFPLTVTSAQKNPTAFYLCASSIGQMGYTFGSGTRLTVV.